The TCR beta chain described here comes from a study of PD-1 blockade in classical Hodgkin lymphoma. About the research overall: Nivolumab was administered to patients intravenously at 3 mg/kg every 2 weeks.

General study results and limits: Why the repertoires differ is still unclear, perhaps disease activity or prior therapy. A reduction in baseline TCR diversity was reportedly seen in newly diagnosed patients relative to healthy donors. Newly diagnosed and completely responding patients shared comparable baseline diversity.

Clones were read by immunoSEQ multiplex PCR, and TCRdb kept only the in-frame ones, dropping some. The table records tens of thousands of clones, roughly 80% of them present only once. Every patient was affected by relapse after autologous stem cell transplantation, while exposure to brentuximab vedotin was not uniform. Germline values: CDR1 KGHSH, CDR2 LQKENI. V dropped 3 bases and J dropped 2; count of bases not matched to a gene: 4. The CDR3 has 15 amino acids. Points on this clone: What it recognizes is unknown.

The input for sequencing was peripheral blood mononuclear cells (PBMCs), taken at baseline. The rearrangement joins TRBV18 to TRBJ2-5; 9 nucleotides align to TRBD2. The sequence was collected from a human donor with classical Hodgkin lymphoma. The CDR3 protein is CASSPRLAVQETQYF. CDR3 DNA sequence: TGTGCCAGCTCACCTCGACTAGCGGTACAAGAGACCCAGTACTTC.